The 8 T cell receptor beta chains listed next were all sequenced from one sample in a study of monozygotic twins with inflammatory bowel disease. TCRdb re-called the 5' RACE reads and gives one entry per CDR3 protein, without DNA. The repertoire table contains 40,000 to 45,000 distinct CDR3 sequences. Sequencing was done on a sample of blood. Receptor source: a human donor with ulcerative colitis or Crohn's disease, or a healthy co-twin of an affected twin (not recorded which).

V is TRBV4-1 and J is TRBJ2-1; TCRdb indicates TRBD2, and absent DNA this call remains unverified. Germline values: CDR1 MGHRA, CDR2 YSYEKL. The CDR3 runs 21 residues. The CDR3 sequence is CASSRDNLLAGGLSSYNEQFF.

CDR3 amino acids: CASSSGTGGNEQYF. This sequence joins TRBV5-1 and TRBJ2-7; TCRdb gives TRBD1 as the D gene, but with no DNA this cannot be confirmed. In germline, CDR1 is SGHRS, CDR2 YFSETQ. The length of the CDR3 is 14 residues.

This sequence joins TRBV5-6 and TRBJ1-1; checking the TCRdb D call of TRBD1 is not possible without DNA. The V gene's germline CDR1 is SGHDT and CDR2 YYEEEE. CDR3 length equals 16 residues. The chain's CDR3 is CASSPLSRGRMTEAFF.

This chain connects TRBV28 to TRBJ1-5. CDR3 length: 16 amino acids. Germline loops: CDR1 MDHEN, CDR2 SYDVKM. This CDR3 is CASSFGSARGMQPQHF. The whole variable domain, remainder taken from reference TRBV28 and TRBJ1-5, is DVKVTQSSRYLVKRTGEKVFLECVQDMDHENMFWYRQDPGLGLRLIYFSYDVKMKEKGDIPEGYSVSREKKERFSLILESASTNQTSMYLCASSFGSARGMQPQHFGDGTRLSIL.

This chain connects TRBV12-3 or TRBV12-4 to TRBJ2-3; lacking DNA, the TRBD1 call made by TCRdb goes unchecked. The CDR3 spans 16 residues. CDR3 region: CASSLGRGGLKDTQYF.

The chain combines TRBV25-1 with TRBJ2-7; the TCRdb call, TRBD1, lacks DNA for checking. The CDR3 loop spans 16 amino acids. Germline V gene data show CDR1 as MGHDK and CDR2 as SYGVNS. CDR3 loop: CASSVWGGGSSYEQYF.

The chain combines TRBV5-1 with TRBJ2-2; TCRdb gives TRBD2 as the D gene, but with no DNA this cannot be confirmed. There are 17 residues in the CDR3. From germline, CDR1 is SGHRS and CDR2 YFSETQ. The CDR3 spells CASSFRSSGSNTGELFF.

This chain joins TRBV30 and TRBJ2-1; TCRdb calls TRBD2, which cannot be checked without DNA. This CDR3 has 15 residues. The V gene's germline CDR1 is GTSNPN and CDR2 SVGIG (reference sequence). CDR3 region: CAWRGTSLGGNEQFF.